This T cell receptor beta chain emerged from a study of blood T cell repertoires in COVID-19. The table came from immunoSEQ multiplex PCR; TCRdb's copy has only in-frame clones and leaves some out. The sample carries 270,000 or so clones, about 88% recorded once. This CDR3 spans 15 amino acids. Losses at the gene ends were 4 bases for V and 9 bases for J; bases not matched to a gene: 7. In germline, CDR1 is LGHDT, CDR2 YNNKEL (reference sequence). The sample comprised PBMCs or T cells enriched from blood (not recorded which). This chain connects TRBV3-1 (or the pseudogene TRBV3-2) to TRBJ2-1; 12 bases are shared with TRBD1. The receptor was isolated from a woman aged 45-59 years who had been exposed to COVID-19. This CDR3 reads CASSLPGQGASEQFF. CDR3 coding DNA: TGTGCCAGCAGCCTTCCGGGACAGGGGGCGAGTGAGCAGTTCTTC.